These T cell receptor beta chains were read from a single sample in a study of type 1 and type 2 diabetes patients. Using its own MiXCR run on the multiplex PCR reads, TCRdb lists one record per CDR3 protein. The table includes about 270,000 distinct CDR3 sequences, roughly 48% detected once. Sequenced input: peripheral blood mononuclear cells (PBMCs). The receptor set was obtained from a man between 18 and 35 years old with type 2 diabetes. Both conserved end residues are part of each CDR3. D genes are given only for firm matches. Clone sizes are given selectively: once, few, many, or a class where the clone is expanded.

V gene: TRBV30; clone size: NA; D gene: NA; J gene: TRBJ1-3; CDR3 length: 14; CDR3 DNA: TGTGCCTGGAGTGTAAAGACAGCTGGAAACACCATATATTTT; CDR3 protein: CAWSVKTAGNTIYF
V gene: TRBV6-4; clone size: NA; D gene: NA; J gene: TRBJ2-7; CDR3 length: 18; CDR3 DNA: TGTGCCAGCAGTGACCCCCAACTTGCCGTAAGCAGGCTCCACGAGCAGTACTTC; CDR3 protein: CASSDPQLAVSRLHEQYF
V gene: TRBV27; clone size: once; D gene: TRBD1; J gene: TRBJ2-7; CDR3 length: 15; CDR3 DNA: TGTGCCAGCAGGGCGCTACAGGGGGCGTCCAACGAGCAGTACTTC; CDR3 protein: CASRALQGASNEQYF
V gene: TRBV7-6; clone size: NA; D gene: NA; J gene: TRBJ1-2; CDR3 length: 13; CDR3 DNA: TGTGCCAGCAGCTTAGTCTTGGAGAGTGGCTACACCTTC; CDR3 protein: CASSLVLESGYTF
V gene: TRBV10-2; clone size: NA; D gene: NA; J gene: TRBJ2-6; CDR3 length: 14; CDR3 DNA: TGCGCCACCGCCTTGAGCTCTGGGGCCAACGTCCTGACTTTC; CDR3 protein: CATALSSGANVLTF
V gene: TRBV30; clone size: many; D gene: NA; J gene: TRBJ2-7; CDR3 length: 16; CDR3 DNA: TGTGCCTGGATTCCCTTCTCGGGGGCAAGCTCCTACGAGCAGTACTTC; CDR3 protein: CAWIPFSGASSYEQYF
V gene: TRBV29-1; clone size: NA; D gene: TRBD2; J gene: TRBJ2-3; CDR3 length: 15; CDR3 DNA: TGCAGCGTTGACGGGGGGACTCTTTCCACAGATACGCAGTATTTT; CDR3 protein: CSVDGGTLSTDTQYF
V gene: TRBV7-2; clone size: NA; D gene: NA; J gene: TRBJ2-7; CDR3 length: 14; CDR3 DNA: TGTGCCAGCAGCCCGACCGTAGGTCTGGGCGAGCAGTACTTC; CDR3 protein: CASSPTVGLGEQYF
V gene: TRBV7-6; clone size: NA; D gene: TRBD2; J gene: TRBJ2-1; CDR3 length: 13; CDR3 DNA: TGTGCTAGCAGCTCCAAACTAGCGGGGGAGCAGTTCTTC; CDR3 protein: CASSSKLAGEQFF
V gene: TRBV2; clone size: NA; D gene: TRBD1; J gene: TRBJ2-7; CDR3 length: 12; CDR3 DNA: TGTGCCAGCAGGACAGGGGTTTCCGAGCAGTACTTC; CDR3 protein: CASRTGVSEQYF
V gene: TRBV15; clone size: NA; D gene: NA; J gene: TRBJ2-7; CDR3 length: 15; CDR3 DNA: TGTGCCACCAGCAGAGGAGAGGAGAGGCCCTACGAGCAGTACTTC; CDR3 protein: CATSRGEERPYEQYF
V gene: TRBV6-1; clone size: NA; D gene: NA; J gene: TRBJ2-5; CDR3 length: 15; CDR3 DNA: TGTGCCAGCAGTGATTTTCCAGGAGTCCAAGAGACCCAGTACTTC; CDR3 protein: CASSDFPGVQETQYF
V gene: TRBV29-1; clone size: NA; D gene: NA; J gene: TRBJ2-7; CDR3 length: 14; CDR3 DNA: TGCAGCGTTGAACTTGACGACTGGCCATACGAGCAGTACTTC; CDR3 protein: CSVELDDWPYEQYF
V gene: TRBV6-5; clone size: NA; D gene: NA; J gene: TRBJ2-7; CDR3 length: 13; CDR3 DNA: TGTGCCACACTCGGAAGGGATACCTACGAGCAGTACTTC; CDR3 protein: CATLGRDTYEQYF
V gene: TRBV25-1; clone size: many; D gene: NA; J gene: TRBJ2-5; CDR3 length: 14; CDR3 DNA: TGTGCCAGCAGTGAGGCGAGGGTGGAAGAGACCCAGTACTTC; CDR3 protein: CASSEARVEETQYF
V gene: TRBV30; clone size: NA; D gene: NA; J gene: TRBJ2-3; CDR3 length: 14; CDR3 DNA: TGTGCCTGGGCGGATGGCACAAGCACAGATACGCAGTATTTT; CDR3 protein: CAWADGTSTDTQYF
V gene: TRBV5-1; clone size: NA; D gene: TRBD2; J gene: TRBJ2-1; CDR3 length: 15; CDR3 DNA: TGCGCCAGCAGCCTTCCTAGCGGGCCCTACAATGAGCAGTTCTTC; CDR3 protein: CASSLPSGPYNEQFF
V gene: TRBV10-1; clone size: NA; D gene: NA; J gene: TRBJ1-2; CDR3 length: 14; CDR3 DNA: TGCGCCAGCAGTGAGTCAGGGACGAACTATGGCTACACCTTC; CDR3 protein: CASSESGTNYGYTF
V gene: TRBV7-6; clone size: NA; D gene: NA; J gene: TRBJ1-6; CDR3 length: 16; CDR3 DNA: TGTGCCAGCAGCTTAGAGCTGGCCTACTATAATTCACCCCTCCACTTT; CDR3 protein: CASSLELAYYNSPLHF
V gene: TRBV5-1; clone size: NA; D gene: NA; J gene: TRBJ2-1; CDR3 length: 15; CDR3 DNA: TGCGCCAGCAGCTTAGCTAGGGCGTTCGGGGATGAGCAGTTCTTC; CDR3 protein: CASSLARAFGDEQFF
V gene: TRBV19; clone size: NA; D gene: NA; J gene: TRBJ2-7; CDR3 length: 14; CDR3 DNA: TGTGCCAGCAGCTCCCCGGAGGGGCCCTACGAGCAGTACTTC; CDR3 protein: CASSSPEGPYEQYF
V gene: TRBV7-2; clone size: NA; D gene: NA; J gene: TRBJ1-1; CDR3 length: 15; CDR3 DNA: TGTGCCAGCAGCTTCGGGGACGGGGGGAACACTGAAGCTTTCTTT; CDR3 protein: CASSFGDGGNTEAFF
V gene: TRBV20-1; clone size: NA; D gene: TRBD1; J gene: TRBJ1-2; CDR3 length: 12; CDR3 DNA: TGCAGTGCTAGTGTTACAGGGGGGGGCTACACCTTC; CDR3 protein: CSASVTGGGYTF
V gene: TRBV19; clone size: NA; D gene: NA; J gene: TRBJ1-1; CDR3 length: 16; CDR3 DNA: TGTGCCAGTAGTACAGTACAGGGTCGGCGGCCCACTGAAGCTTTCTTT; CDR3 protein: CASSTVQGRRPTEAFF
V gene: TRBV18; clone size: NA; D gene: NA; J gene: TRBJ2-7; CDR3 length: 13; CDR3 DNA: TGTGCCAGCTCACACAGGGATGCCTACGAGCAGTACTTC; CDR3 protein: CASSHRDAYEQYF
V gene: TRBV7-2; clone size: NA; D gene: NA; J gene: TRBJ1-3; CDR3 length: 17; CDR3 DNA: TGTGCCAGCAGCTCCTTTCCCAGGGGCCCCTCTGGAAACACCATATATTTT; CDR3 protein: CASSSFPRGPSGNTIYF
V gene: TRBV24-1; clone size: few; D gene: NA; J gene: TRBJ2-1; CDR3 length: 18; CDR3 DNA: TGTGCCACGGCGGCCGCGGTACCAATCGACAGATTCTACAATGAGCAGTTCTTC; CDR3 protein: CATAAAVPIDRFYNEQFF
V gene: TRBV6-5; clone size: few; D gene: NA; J gene: TRBJ1-2; CDR3 length: 15; CDR3 DNA: TGTGCCAGCAGTTACTCGACTTCAGGGGCGGGTGGCTACACCTTC; CDR3 protein: CASSYSTSGAGGYTF
V gene: TRBV13; clone size: NA; D gene: NA; J gene: TRBJ2-5; CDR3 length: 15; CDR3 DNA: TGTGCCAGCAGCCAAGGGGGGCGAGGCAAAGAGACCCAGTACTTC; CDR3 protein: CASSQGGRGKETQYF
V gene: TRBV7-2; clone size: few; D gene: NA; J gene: TRBJ2-5; CDR3 length: 15; CDR3 DNA: TGTGCCAGCAGCGTAGGGGGGTACCAAGGGGAGACCCAGTACTTC; CDR3 protein: CASSVGGYQGETQYF
V gene: TRBV4-1; clone size: NA; D gene: NA; J gene: TRBJ2-3; CDR3 length: 15; CDR3 DNA: TGCGCCAGCAGCCAAGAGGCGCGCGGGGTTCATACGCAGTATTTT; CDR3 protein: CASSQEARGVHTQYF
V gene: TRBV20-1; clone size: NA; D gene: NA; J gene: TRBJ1-1; CDR3 length: 15; CDR3 DNA: TGCAGTGCTGCTGGCCCTGGTCGGCTGAACACTGAAGCTTTCTTT; CDR3 protein: CSAAGPGRLNTEAFF
V gene: TRBV7-3; clone size: few; D gene: TRBD2; J gene: TRBJ2-2; CDR3 length: 14; CDR3 DNA: TGTGCCAGCAGCTTCGGGGGGGGCTCCGGGGAGCTGTTTTTT; CDR3 protein: CASSFGGGSGELFF
V gene: TRBV12-3/TRBV12-4; clone size: few; D gene: TRBD1; J gene: TRBJ2-5; CDR3 length: 15; CDR3 DNA: TGTGCCAGCAGTCCAACCACAGGGGAAGGAGAGACCCAGTACTTC; CDR3 protein: CASSPTTGEGETQYF
V gene: TRBV10-2; clone size: few; D gene: TRBD1; J gene: TRBJ1-4; CDR3 length: 15; CDR3 DNA: TGCGCCAGCAGTGACAAGGGACAGGGGGATGAAAAACTGTTTTTT; CDR3 protein: CASSDKGQGDEKLFF
V gene: TRBV2; clone size: many; D gene: NA; J gene: TRBJ2-7; CDR3 length: 14; CDR3 DNA: TGTGCCAGCAGACAGGACATCCGTATCTACGAGCAGTACTTC; CDR3 protein: CASRQDIRIYEQYF
V gene: TRBV6-5; clone size: NA; D gene: TRBD1; J gene: TRBJ2-7; CDR3 length: 15; CDR3 DNA: TGTGCCAGCAGGCGTTCGGGACAGGGCTTACACGAGCAGTACTTC; CDR3 protein: CASRRSGQGLHEQYF
V gene: TRBV7-3; clone size: once; D gene: NA; J gene: TRBJ1-2; CDR3 length: 16; CDR3 DNA: TGTGCCAGCAGCTTAGAACGTCTCGACGGGGTGTATGGCTACACCTTC; CDR3 protein: CASSLERLDGVYGYTF
V gene: TRBV7-3; clone size: NA; D gene: TRBD2; J gene: TRBJ2-3; CDR3 length: 15; CDR3 DNA: TGTGCCAGCAGCTTAGGGCGGGGGGCCACAGATACGCAGTATTTT; CDR3 protein: CASSLGRGATDTQYF
V gene: TRBV5-1; clone size: NA; D gene: NA; J gene: TRBJ1-5; CDR3 length: 15; CDR3 DNA: TGCGCCAGCAGCCAAGGACAGCCTCCTGATCAGCCCCAGCATTTT; CDR3 protein: CASSQGQPPDQPQHF
V gene: TRBV20-1; clone size: NA; D gene: NA; J gene: TRBJ2-5; CDR3 length: 14; CDR3 DNA: TGCAGTGCCAACCGGGACACCTCGGGAGAGACCCAGTACTTC; CDR3 protein: CSANRDTSGETQYF
V gene: TRBV6-6; clone size: few; D gene: NA; J gene: TRBJ1-4; CDR3 length: 13; CDR3 DNA: TGTGCCAGCAGTTACGACAGGACTGAAAAACTGTTTTTT; CDR3 protein: CASSYDRTEKLFF
V gene: TRBV25-1; clone size: NA; D gene: TRBD1; J gene: TRBJ1-5; CDR3 length: 14; CDR3 DNA: TGTGCCGGCAGTGACAGGGGTTCTTATCAGCCCCAGCATTTT; CDR3 protein: CAGSDRGSYQPQHF
V gene: TRBV6-1; clone size: few; D gene: NA; J gene: TRBJ2-6; CDR3 length: 17; CDR3 DNA: TGTGCCATCAGTGAGTCGTGGGTCAGCGCGGGGGCCAACGTCCTGACTTTC; CDR3 protein: CAISESWVSAGANVLTF
V gene: TRBV25-1; clone size: NA; D gene: NA; J gene: TRBJ2-3; CDR3 length: 14; CDR3 DNA: TGTGCCAGCAGTTTGGGCTGGAACACAGATACGCAGTATTTT; CDR3 protein: CASSLGWNTDTQYF
V gene: TRBV5-6; clone size: NA; D gene: NA; J gene: TRBJ1-2; CDR3 length: 12; CDR3 DNA: TGTGCCAGCAGCTTCGGGGGGGACGGCTACACCTTC; CDR3 protein: CASSFGGDGYTF
V gene: TRBV7-8; clone size: few; D gene: NA; J gene: TRBJ2-2; CDR3 length: 17; CDR3 DNA: TGTGCCAGCAGCTTAAACTTTGGCCGGATCCTCACCGGGGAGCTGTTTTTT; CDR3 protein: CASSLNFGRILTGELFF
V gene: TRBV12-5; clone size: few; D gene: NA; J gene: TRBJ2-7; CDR3 length: 13; CDR3 DNA: TGTGCTACCAGGGCGGGTGGGCACTACGAGCAGTACTTC; CDR3 protein: CATRAGGHYEQYF
V gene: TRBV7-3; clone size: NA; D gene: TRBD2; J gene: TRBJ2-1; CDR3 length: 15; CDR3 DNA: TGTGCCAGCAGCTCTAGTGTGCGGGGGGGCGATGAGCAGTTCTTC; CDR3 protein: CASSSSVRGGDEQFF
V gene: TRBV7-8; clone size: many; D gene: TRBD1; J gene: TRBJ2-2; CDR3 length: 17; CDR3 DNA: TGTGCCAGCAGCCTAAGGCCACAAGGACAGGAGGTCGGGGAGCTGTTTTTT; CDR3 protein: CASSLRPQGQEVGELFF
V gene: TRBV7-2; clone size: NA; D gene: NA; J gene: TRBJ1-2; CDR3 length: 16; CDR3 DNA: TGTGCCACCAGCCAAGATGTCGGGGCCAGAAACTATGGCTACACCTTC; CDR3 protein: CATSQDVGARNYGYTF
V gene: TRBV12-3/TRBV12-4; clone size: NA; D gene: NA; J gene: TRBJ1-4; CDR3 length: 15; CDR3 DNA: TGTGCCAGCAGTTTAGAGCAGGGAACTAATGAAAAACTGTTTTTT; CDR3 protein: CASSLEQGTNEKLFF
V gene: TRBV11-3; clone size: NA; D gene: NA; J gene: TRBJ1-1; CDR3 length: 13; CDR3 DNA: TGTGCCAGCAGCTTTTCTCACAACACTGAAGCTTTCTTT; CDR3 protein: CASSFSHNTEAFF
V gene: TRBV10-3; clone size: few; D gene: NA; J gene: TRBJ2-2; CDR3 length: 16; CDR3 DNA: TGTGCCATCGGTTTGAGGAGACTTAGCTACACCGGGGAGCTGTTTTTT; CDR3 protein: CAIGLRRLSYTGELFF
V gene: TRBV2; clone size: NA; D gene: TRBD1; J gene: TRBJ2-2; CDR3 length: 14; CDR3 DNA: TGTGCCAGCAAGGACAGGGGGTTCACCGGGGAGCTGTTTTTT; CDR3 protein: CASKDRGFTGELFF
V gene: TRBV6-6; clone size: NA; D gene: NA; J gene: TRBJ1-4; CDR3 length: 13; CDR3 DNA: TGTGCCAGCGCCCCGGCAGGGGAAGAAAAACTGTTTTTT; CDR3 protein: CASAPAGEEKLFF
V gene: TRBV2; clone size: NA; D gene: NA; J gene: TRBJ1-6; CDR3 length: 13; CDR3 DNA: TGTGCCAGCAGCCAAGGACAGAATTCACCCCTCCACTTT; CDR3 protein: CASSQGQNSPLHF
V gene: TRBV19; clone size: NA; D gene: TRBD1; J gene: TRBJ1-1; CDR3 length: 16; CDR3 DNA: TGTGCCAGTAGCCGCGGACAGGGGGCGACGGGGACTGAAGCTTTCTTT; CDR3 protein: CASSRGQGATGTEAFF
V gene: TRBV30; clone size: NA; D gene: TRBD2; J gene: TRBJ2-1; CDR3 length: 14; CDR3 DNA: TGTGCCAGTAGTCGAACTAGCGGGAGCGGAGAGCAGTTCTTC; CDR3 protein: CASSRTSGSGEQFF
V gene: TRBV6-6; clone size: few; D gene: NA; J gene: TRBJ2-3; CDR3 length: 15; CDR3 DNA: TGTGCCAGCAGTTACCTGGCAGGGACCACAGATACGCAGTATTTT; CDR3 protein: CASSYLAGTTDTQYF